These T cell receptor beta chains were read from a single sample in a study of control samples from healthy donors and cancer patients. Method: immunoSEQ multiplex PCR; TCRdb's copy keeps in-frame clones and lacks some. This sample has more than 12,000 clones; 60% to 85% occur once, and the top ten carry about 15%. Sequencing input: formalin-fixed, paraffin-embedded tissue. The receptor source for this set is a female donor with lung cancer. Each CDR3 is given with its conserved first and last residue. D genes are given only for firm matches. Part of the rows lack a size; the others show once, few, many or a class for expanded clones.

V gene: TRBV25-1
D gene: .
clone size: .
CDR3 length: 14
J gene: TRBJ2-7
CDR3 DNA: TGTGCCAGCAGTGAATATGGAGAAACCTACGAGCAGTACTTC
CDR3 protein: CASSEYGETYEQYF

V gene: TRBV5-6
D gene: .
clone size: once
CDR3 length: 16
J gene: TRBJ2-7
CDR3 DNA: TGTGCCAGCAGCCTCGTGGGAAAACGGGGCCCCTACGAGCAGTACTTC
CDR3 protein: CASSLVGKRGPYEQYF

V gene: TRBV19
D gene: TRBD1
clone size: .
CDR3 length: 16
J gene: TRBJ2-3
CDR3 DNA: TGTGCCAGTAGTCCTTGGCTAGGACAGGGGAAAGGTACGCAGTATTTT
CDR3 protein: CASSPWLGQGKGTQYF

V gene: TRBV7-2
D gene: .
clone size: few
CDR3 length: 13
J gene: TRBJ2-1
CDR3 DNA: TGTGCCAGCAACCTTGGACGGAACAATGAGCAGTTCTTC
CDR3 protein: CASNLGRNNEQFF

V gene: TRBV9
D gene: TRBD2
clone size: .
CDR3 length: 15
J gene: TRBJ2-7
CDR3 DNA: TGTGCCAGCAGCGTAACTAGCGGAAACTCCTACGAGCAGTACTTC
CDR3 protein: CASSVTSGNSYEQYF

V gene: TRBV4-1
D gene: .
clone size: .
CDR3 length: 15
J gene: TRBJ1-1
CDR3 DNA: TGCGCCAGCAGCCCAAATAGCCAATATGTGGCTGAAGCTTTCTTT
CDR3 protein: CASSPNSQYVAEAFF

V gene: TRBV3-1/TRBV3-2
D gene: .
clone size: once
CDR3 length: 14
J gene: TRBJ2-7
CDR3 DNA: TGTGCCAGCAGCACCCAACCCGGGACCTACGAGCAGTACTTC
CDR3 protein: CASSTQPGTYEQYF

V gene: TRBV5-6
D gene: TRBD2
clone size: once
CDR3 length: 18
J gene: TRBJ2-3
CDR3 DNA: TGTGCCAGCAGCTTGGGACTAGCGGCGACCACTAGCACAGATACGCAGTATTTT
CDR3 protein: CASSLGLAATTSTDTQYF

V gene: TRBV18
D gene: TRBD1
clone size: few
CDR3 length: 15
J gene: TRBJ2-4
CDR3 DNA: TGTGCCAGCTCACCCCCGGGACAGGGGACAAACATTCAGTACTTC
CDR3 protein: CASSPPGQGTNIQYF

V gene: TRBV24-1
D gene: .
clone size: .
CDR3 length: 19
J gene: TRBJ2-3
CDR3 DNA: TGTGCCACCAGTGATTCACCCTCACTTCGACAGGAGAGCACAGATACGCAGTATTTT
CDR3 protein: CATSDSPSLRQESTDTQYF

V gene: TRBV5-4
D gene: .
clone size: .
CDR3 length: 15
J gene: TRBJ2-7
CDR3 DNA: TGTGCCAGCAGCTTGGGTCGCCCAGACAGCACCGAGCAGTACTTC
CDR3 protein: CASSLGRPDSTEQYF

V gene: TRBV19
D gene: TRBD1
clone size: .
CDR3 length: 16
J gene: TRBJ2-7
CDR3 DNA: TGTGCCAATAGTAGAACCGGGACAGGGGGCGCCTACGAGCAGTACTTC
CDR3 protein: CANSRTGTGGAYEQYF

V gene: TRBV5-1
D gene: .
clone size: few
CDR3 length: 13
J gene: TRBJ2-2
CDR3 DNA: TGCGCCAGCAGCTTGGTGGGCACCGGGGAGCTGTTTTTT
CDR3 protein: CASSLVGTGELFF

V gene: TRBV10-3
D gene: TRBD1
clone size: .
CDR3 length: 13
J gene: TRBJ1-5
CDR3 DNA: TGTGCCATCGGAGACAGGGGCAATCAGCCCCAGCATTTT
CDR3 protein: CAIGDRGNQPQHF

V gene: TRBV19
D gene: .
clone size: .
CDR3 length: 15
J gene: TRBJ1-2
CDR3 DNA: TGTGCCAGTAGTCCAATCACAGGGATTCGCTATGGCTACACCTTC
CDR3 protein: CASSPITGIRYGYTF

V gene: TRBV6-6
D gene: .
clone size: .
CDR3 length: 14
J gene: TRBJ1-5
CDR3 DNA: TGTGCCAGCAGTAGGGACCTGAACAATCAGCCCCAGCATTTT
CDR3 protein: CASSRDLNNQPQHF

V gene: TRBV15
D gene: .
clone size: .
CDR3 length: 16
J gene: TRBJ2-2
CDR3 DNA: TGTGCCACCAGCAGAGATCAATACGGAAATCCCGGGGAGCTGTTTTTT
CDR3 protein: CATSRDQYGNPGELFF

V gene: TRBV18
D gene: TRBD1
clone size: .
CDR3 length: 14
J gene: TRBJ1-2
CDR3 DNA: TGTGCCAGCTCACCTCAGGGGGCTAACTATGGCTACACCTTC
CDR3 protein: CASSPQGANYGYTF

V gene: TRBV7-9
D gene: .
clone size: .
CDR3 length: 11
J gene: TRBJ2-1
CDR3 DNA: TGTGCCAGCAGCTTTATTAATGAGCAGTTCTTC
CDR3 protein: CASSFINEQFF

V gene: TRBV27
D gene: .
clone size: once
CDR3 length: 14
J gene: TRBJ2-7
CDR3 DNA: TGTGCCAGCAGTATTGGACTACACTCCTACGAGCAGTACTTC
CDR3 protein: CASSIGLHSYEQYF

V gene: TRBV18
D gene: TRBD1
clone size: few
CDR3 length: 16
J gene: TRBJ2-7
CDR3 DNA: TGTGCCAGCTCACCACCCGGGACAGGGAGCCTATACGAGCAGTACTTC
CDR3 protein: CASSPPGTGSLYEQYF

V gene: TRBV3-1/TRBV3-2
D gene: TRBD1
clone size: once
CDR3 length: 17
J gene: TRBJ1-1
CDR3 DNA: TGTGCCAGCAGCCAAGATCCACCCGGGACAGTGAACACTGAAGCTTTCTTT
CDR3 protein: CASSQDPPGTVNTEAFF

V gene: TRBV7-9
D gene: .
clone size: .
CDR3 length: 13
J gene: TRBJ2-7
CDR3 DNA: TGTGCCAGCAGCTCCTTAGGACTTCACGAGCAGTACTTC
CDR3 protein: CASSSLGLHEQYF

V gene: TRBV28
D gene: .
clone size: .
CDR3 length: 12
J gene: TRBJ1-5
CDR3 DNA: TGTGCCAGCTCGAGGCTCAGTCAGCCCCAGCATTTT
CDR3 protein: CASSRLSQPQHF

V gene: TRBV3-1/TRBV3-2
D gene: .
clone size: .
CDR3 length: 12
J gene: TRBJ1-5
CDR3 DNA: TGTGCCAGCAGCCGTCCGCCCCAGCCCCAGCATTTT
CDR3 protein: CASSRPPQPQHF